The next 10 T cell receptor beta chains were all read from a single sample in a study of blood T cells in healthy people across ages. Then a second PCR, running roughly 7 to 11 cycles, was carried out with a sample-barcoded 5' primer and a J-beta primer mix. From the 5' RACE reads, TCRdb called clonotypes with MiXCR, one entry per CDR3 protein. The table has more than 1 million distinct CDR3 sequences, under 55% seen once. Material for sequencing was blood. These receptors came from a woman between 55 and 75 years old in good health.

The chain links TRBV28 to TRBJ2-1, with 8 bases fitting TRBD2. The DNA matches TRBJ2-7 better at its end, which makes the J call doubtful. There are 17 residues in the CDR3. The germline V gene has CDR1 MDHEN and CDR2 SYDVKM. CDR3 DNA: TGTGCCAGCAGGGGGGGTGGCGGGGGGAGCTCCTACAATGAGCAGTACTTC. It is translated as CASRGGGGGSSYNEQYF.

This rearrangement joins TRBV21-1 to TRBJ2-7; TRBD1 is the table's D call and was not checked against the DNA. TRBV21-1 is assigned pseudogene status. The CDR3 extends over 15 amino acids. CDR3 amino acids: CASSKEQGRSYEQYF. The CDR3 DNA follows: TGTGCCAGCAGCAAAGAACAGGGTAGATCCTACGAGCAGTACTTC.

V and J are TRBV6-2 or TRBV6-3 and TRBJ2-2; D gene unclear. This CDR3 region has 11 residues. V lost 3 bases and J 10 bases, leaving 6 bases between the germline ends. Germline values: CDR1 MNHEY, CDR2 SVGEGT. Here the CDR3 reads CASSYYKELFF. The CDR3 DNA reads as TGTGCCAGCAGTTATTATAAGGAGCTGTTTTTT.

The V call is TRBV11-1, the J call TRBJ1-1, with a possible D match to TRBD1 (6 bases). The CDR3 has 13 residues. CDR1 SGHAT and CDR2 FQDESV come from the germline V gene (reference sequence). Trimming cost V 5 bases and J 6 bases, with 13 bases left between them. The CDR3 DNA sequence: TGTGCCAGCAGCCTTCCGGGGGCATCTGAAGCTTTCTTT. Its translation: CASSLPGASEAFF.

V gene TRBV28 combines with J gene TRBJ2-3; D might be TRBD2 (6 bases). V shed 5 bases and J shed 5 bases, with 23 bases lying between them. The CDR3 covers 17 residues. Germline lookup yields CDR1 MDHEN and CDR2 SYDVKM. This CDR3 is CASSPRAGAGRIDTQYF. CDR3 DNA sequence: TGTGCCAGCAGTCCCCGTGCCGGGGCGGGACGGATAGATACGCAGTATTTT.

The chain employs TRBV2 and TRBJ2-5; D possibly matches TRBD1 or TRBD2 (6 bases each). This CDR3 comprises 15 residues. Trimming took off 7 bases at V and 1 base at J, with 16 bases between the two ends. The germline V gene encodes CDR1 SNHLY and CDR2 FYNNEI. The CDR3, as DNA: TGTGCCAGCATCCTCGAGCCGGGGGCCCAAGAGACCCAGTACTTC. As protein: CASILEPGAQETQYF.

V is TRBV9 and J is TRBJ2-7, with 10 nucleotides matching TRBD2. The germline gives CDR1 SGDLS, CDR2 YYNGEE. The CDR3 is 20 amino acids. The V and J ends lost 3 bases and 0 bases, in that order; junction bases with no gene match: 18. The CDR3 loop is CASSANLLAGIRMSSYEQYF. The CDR3 DNA sequence: TGTGCCAGCAGCGCTAACTTACTAGCGGGAATACGTATGAGCTCCTACGAGCAGTACTTC.

This clonotype was detected once. The chain recombines TRBV4-1 with TRBJ2-1; 9 nucleotides align to TRBD1. The V and J ends lost 2 bases and 15 bases, in that order; junction bases with no gene match: 11. CDR1 and CDR2 from the germline V gene are MGHRA and YSYEKL. The CDR3 length is 14 residues. DNA for the CDR3: TGCGCCAGCAGCCAAAGCCAAACGGGACAGGGTAGGTTCTTC. Translating gives CASSQSQTGQGRFF.

This chain connects TRBV21-1 to TRBJ2-1; the table's D call, TRBD1, was not checked against the DNA. TRBV21-1 represents a pseudogene. This CDR3 has 16 amino acids. The DNA for the CDR3 is TGTGCCAGCAGCAAAGAGGGGGACAGATCCTACAATGAGCAGTTCTTC. This translates into CASSKEGDRSYNEQFF.

The chain couples TRBV24-1 to TRBJ1-6; 11 bases agree with TRBD1. J lost 6 bases, V lost 9 bases, and 15 bases had no gene match. Germline V gives CDR1 KGHDR, CDR2 SFDVKD. The CDR3 has 18 amino acids. CDR3 region: CATVSDRGPKGANSPLHF. In DNA form, the CDR3 reads TGTGCCACCGTTTCGGACAGGGGGCCAAAAGGGGCTAATTCACCCCTCCACTTT.